The clone carrying this T cell receptor beta chain showed up many times. One entry per CDR3 protein, called by TCRdb with MiXCR from the 5' RACE reads. The sample holds 25,000 to 30,000 distinct CDR3 sequences, less than 4.5% seen once. The germline V and J ends were trimmed by 7 bases and 0 bases, with 3 bases remaining between them. CDR1 SQVTM and CDR2 ANQGSEA come from the germline V gene. This CDR3 is 10 amino acids long. This specimen comes from a study of early T cells in non-severe SARS-CoV-2 infection. Sample: whole blood. The sequence was collected from an adult who was a healthcare worker with PCR-confirmed SARS-CoV-2 infection or an uninfected control (not recorded which). The V gene is TRBV29-1, the J gene TRBJ1-1; D is undetermined. The CDR3 bases are TGCAGCGGGGTGAACACTGAAGCTTTCTTT. Translation: CSGVNTEAFF.